This T cell receptor (beta chain) was captured by sequencing in a study of T-cell memory formation after mild COVID-19. General observations from the study: Some clones that responded were present in memory (sampled pre-infection), which suggests cross-reactive memory joined. A second wave expanding day 15 to 37 was CD4+-biased; contracting clones were balanced. CD4+ contracting clones were found mainly in CM and EM, and CD8+ ones in EMRA.

This clonotype was seen a few times. As yet, its antigen is unknown. V lost 6 bases, J lost 4 bases, and 13 bases lay in between. Germline CDR1 MNHEY, CDR2 SMNVEV (reference sequence). This CDR3 contains 14 residues. TCRdb analysed the 5' RACE reads with MiXCR anew, one entry per CDR3 protein. The table shows about 400,000 distinct CDR3 sequences, with 15% to 20% occurring only once. Input material: PBMCs or a T cell subset sorted from them (not recorded which). The chain uses TRBV27 and TRBJ1-5, with D possibly being TRBD1 (6 bases). The sequence was obtained from a man between 18 and 35 years old who had mild COVID-19 (a few samples of this study predate the infection). Cell type and time point are not known. As DNA, the CDR3 is TGTGCCAGCAGCATAGGGGGATGGAATCAGCCCCAGCATTTT. Its translation: CASSIGGWNQPQHF.